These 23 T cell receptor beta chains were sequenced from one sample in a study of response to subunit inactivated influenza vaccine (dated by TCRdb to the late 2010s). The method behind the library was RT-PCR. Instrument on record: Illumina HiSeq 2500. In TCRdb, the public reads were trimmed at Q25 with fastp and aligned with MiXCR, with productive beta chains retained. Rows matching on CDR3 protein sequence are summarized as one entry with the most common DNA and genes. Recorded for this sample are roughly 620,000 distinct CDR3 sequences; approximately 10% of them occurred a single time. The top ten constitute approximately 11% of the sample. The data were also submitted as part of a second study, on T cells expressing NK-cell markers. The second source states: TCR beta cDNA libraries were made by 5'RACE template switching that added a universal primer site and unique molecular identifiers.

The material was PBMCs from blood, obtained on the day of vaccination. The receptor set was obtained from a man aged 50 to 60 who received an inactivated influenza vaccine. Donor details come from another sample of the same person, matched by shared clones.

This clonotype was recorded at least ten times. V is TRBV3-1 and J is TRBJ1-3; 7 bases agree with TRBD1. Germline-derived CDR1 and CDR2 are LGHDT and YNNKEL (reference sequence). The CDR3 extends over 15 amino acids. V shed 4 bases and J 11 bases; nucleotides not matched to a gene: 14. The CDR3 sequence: CASSPYRDSPSAIYF. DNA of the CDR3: TGTGCCAGCAGCCCCTACCGGGACAGTCCGAGCGCCATATATTTT.

The CDR3 loop is CASIGQANTGELFF. The DNA for the CDR3 is TGTGCCAGCATCGGGCAGGCGAACACCGGGGAGCTGTTTTTT. This chain uses TRBV6-1 with TRBJ2-2; D ambiguous. The V end was cut by 7 bases, the J end by 0 bases, with 9 bases between. This CDR3 has 14 amino acids. CDR1 is MNHNS and CDR2 is SASEGT in the germline V gene.

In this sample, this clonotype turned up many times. The CDR3 loop is CSARVWSEAFF. The CDR3 DNA follows: TGCAGTGCTAGAGTGTGGAGTGAAGCTTTCTTT. The chain uses TRBV20-1 and TRBJ1-1; D unresolved. CDR3 length equals 11 residues. CDR1 and CDR2 from the germline V gene are DFQATT and SNEGSKA (reference sequence). The V end was cut by 1 base, the J end by 7 bases, with 7 bases between.

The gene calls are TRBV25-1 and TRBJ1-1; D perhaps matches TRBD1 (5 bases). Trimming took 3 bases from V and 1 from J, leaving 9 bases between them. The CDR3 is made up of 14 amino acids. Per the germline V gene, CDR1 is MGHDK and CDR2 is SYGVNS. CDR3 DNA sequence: TGTGCCAGCAGTGATGGCAGGGAGAACACTGAAGCTTTCTTT. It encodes CASSDGRENTEAFF.

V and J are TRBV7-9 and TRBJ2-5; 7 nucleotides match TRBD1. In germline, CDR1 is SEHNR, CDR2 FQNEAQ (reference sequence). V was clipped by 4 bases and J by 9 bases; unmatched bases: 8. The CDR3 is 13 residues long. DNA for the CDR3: TGTGCCAGCAGCTCCACAGGGGAAGGCCCCCAGTACTTC. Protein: CASSSTGEGPQYF.

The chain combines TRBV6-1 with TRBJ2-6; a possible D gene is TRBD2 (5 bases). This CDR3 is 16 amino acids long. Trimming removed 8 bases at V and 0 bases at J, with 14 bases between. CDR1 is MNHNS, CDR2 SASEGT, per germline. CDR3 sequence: CASAGLPLSGANVLTF. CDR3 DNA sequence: TGTGCCAGCGCAGGACTCCCCCTCTCTGGGGCCAACGTCCTGACTTTC.

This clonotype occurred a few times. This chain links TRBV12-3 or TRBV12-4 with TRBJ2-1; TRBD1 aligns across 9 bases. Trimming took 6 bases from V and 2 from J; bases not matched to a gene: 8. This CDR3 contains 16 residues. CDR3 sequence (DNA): TGTGCCAGCAGCCCTACAGGGGGCTCACCCTACAATGAGCAGTTCTTC. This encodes CASSPTGGSPYNEQFF.

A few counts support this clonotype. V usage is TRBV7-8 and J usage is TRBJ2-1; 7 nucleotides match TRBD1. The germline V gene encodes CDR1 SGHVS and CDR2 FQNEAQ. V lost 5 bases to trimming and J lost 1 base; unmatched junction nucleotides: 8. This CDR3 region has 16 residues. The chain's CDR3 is CASSSEGARSYNEQFF. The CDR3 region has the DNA TGTGCCAGCAGCAGCGAGGGGGCGCGGTCCTACAATGAGCAGTTCTTC.

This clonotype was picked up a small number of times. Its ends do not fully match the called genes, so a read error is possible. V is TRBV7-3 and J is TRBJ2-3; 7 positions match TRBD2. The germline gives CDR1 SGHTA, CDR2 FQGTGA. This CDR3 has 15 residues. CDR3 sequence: CASSLRGGSRDTQYF. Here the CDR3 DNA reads TGTGCCAGCAGCTTACGTGGCGGGAGCAGAGATACGCAGTATTTT.

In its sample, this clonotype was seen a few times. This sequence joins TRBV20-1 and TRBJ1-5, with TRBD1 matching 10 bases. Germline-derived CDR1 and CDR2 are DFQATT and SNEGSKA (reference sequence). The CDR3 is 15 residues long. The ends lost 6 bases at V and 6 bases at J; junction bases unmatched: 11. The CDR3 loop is CSATKPGQGSQPQHF. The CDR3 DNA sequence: TGCAGTGCCACAAAACCGGGACAGGGGAGTCAGCCCCAGCATTTT.

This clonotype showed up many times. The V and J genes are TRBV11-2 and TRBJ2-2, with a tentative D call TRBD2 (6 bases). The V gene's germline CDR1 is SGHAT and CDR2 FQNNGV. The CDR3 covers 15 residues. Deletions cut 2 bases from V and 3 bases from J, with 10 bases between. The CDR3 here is CASSLSGGDTGELFF. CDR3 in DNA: TGTGCCAGCAGCTTATCTGGAGGGGACACCGGGGAGCTGTTTTTT.

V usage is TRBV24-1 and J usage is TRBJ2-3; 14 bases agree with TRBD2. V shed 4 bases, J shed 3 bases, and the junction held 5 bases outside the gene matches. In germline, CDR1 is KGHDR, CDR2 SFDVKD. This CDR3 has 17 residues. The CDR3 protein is CATSEMGLAGVTDTQYF. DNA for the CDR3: TGTGCCACCAGTGAAATGGGACTAGCGGGAGTTACAGATACGCAGTATTTT.

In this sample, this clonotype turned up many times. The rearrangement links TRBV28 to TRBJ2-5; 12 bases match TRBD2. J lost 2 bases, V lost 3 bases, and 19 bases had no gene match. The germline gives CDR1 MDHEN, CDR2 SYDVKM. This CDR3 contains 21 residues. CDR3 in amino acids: CASSFQWGLTSGSLSQETQYF. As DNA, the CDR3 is TGTGCCAGCAGTTTCCAATGGGGGTTGACTAGCGGGAGCTTAAGTCAAGAGACCCAGTACTTC.

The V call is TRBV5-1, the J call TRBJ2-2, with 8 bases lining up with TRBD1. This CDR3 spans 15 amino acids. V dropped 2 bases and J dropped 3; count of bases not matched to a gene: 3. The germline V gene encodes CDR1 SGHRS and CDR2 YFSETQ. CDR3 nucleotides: TGCGCCAGCAGCTTCGGACAGGGCGACACCGGGGAGCTGTTTTTT. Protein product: CASSFGQGDTGELFF.

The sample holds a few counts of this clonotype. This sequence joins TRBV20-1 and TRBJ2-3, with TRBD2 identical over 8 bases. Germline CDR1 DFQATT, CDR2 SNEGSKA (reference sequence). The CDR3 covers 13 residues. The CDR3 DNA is TGCAGGCCGGTCGGGCGGGGGGCAGATACGCAGTATTTT. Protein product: CRPVGRGADTQYF.

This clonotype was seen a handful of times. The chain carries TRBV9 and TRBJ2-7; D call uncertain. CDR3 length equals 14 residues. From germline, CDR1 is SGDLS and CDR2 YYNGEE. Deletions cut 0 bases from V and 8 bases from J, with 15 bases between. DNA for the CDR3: TGTGCCAGCAGCGTAGAGGGCCAATCGAAACAGCAGTACTTC. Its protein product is CASSVEGQSKQQYF.

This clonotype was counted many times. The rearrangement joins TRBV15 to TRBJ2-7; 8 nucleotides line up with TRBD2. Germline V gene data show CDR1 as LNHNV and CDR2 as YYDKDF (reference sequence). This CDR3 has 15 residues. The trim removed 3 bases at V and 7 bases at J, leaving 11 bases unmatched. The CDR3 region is CATSSIQKLAAEQYF. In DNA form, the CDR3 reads TGTGCCACCAGCAGCATACAAAAACTAGCGGCAGAGCAGTACTTC.

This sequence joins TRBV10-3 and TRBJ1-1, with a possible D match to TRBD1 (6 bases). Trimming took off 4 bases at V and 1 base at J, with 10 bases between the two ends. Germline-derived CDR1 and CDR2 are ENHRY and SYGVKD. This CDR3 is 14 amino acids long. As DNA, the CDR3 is TGTGCCATCAGTGGGTCAGGGGCGAACACTGAAGCTTTCTTT. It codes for CAISGSGANTEAFF.

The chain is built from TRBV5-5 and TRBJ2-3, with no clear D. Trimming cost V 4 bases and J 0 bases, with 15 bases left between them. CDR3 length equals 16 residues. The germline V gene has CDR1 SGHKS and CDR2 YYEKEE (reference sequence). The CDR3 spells CASSPPFSASTDTQYF. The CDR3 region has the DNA TGTGCCAGCAGCCCCCCGTTTTCAGCAAGCACAGATACGCAGTATTTT.

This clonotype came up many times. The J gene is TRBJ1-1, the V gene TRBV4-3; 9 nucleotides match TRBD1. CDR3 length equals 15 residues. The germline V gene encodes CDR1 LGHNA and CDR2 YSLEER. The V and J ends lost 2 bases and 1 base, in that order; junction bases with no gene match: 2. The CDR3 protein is CASSQTGGWNTEAFF. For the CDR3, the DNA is TGCGCCAGCAGCCAAACAGGGGGCTGGAACACTGAAGCTTTCTTT.

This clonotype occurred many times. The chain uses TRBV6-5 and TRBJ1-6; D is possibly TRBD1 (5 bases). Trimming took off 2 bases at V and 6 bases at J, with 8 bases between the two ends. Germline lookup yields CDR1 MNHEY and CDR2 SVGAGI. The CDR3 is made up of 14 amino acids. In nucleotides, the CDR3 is TGTGCCAGCAGTTACACCGGGGGTAATTCACCCCTCCACTTT. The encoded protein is CASSYTGGNSPLHF.

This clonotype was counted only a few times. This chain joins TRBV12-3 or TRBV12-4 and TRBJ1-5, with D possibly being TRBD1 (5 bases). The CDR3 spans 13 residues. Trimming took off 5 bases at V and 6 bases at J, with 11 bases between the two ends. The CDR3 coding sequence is TGTGCCAGCAGTGCGGGGGTAGGTCAGCCCCAGCATTTT. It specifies CASSAGVGQPQHF.

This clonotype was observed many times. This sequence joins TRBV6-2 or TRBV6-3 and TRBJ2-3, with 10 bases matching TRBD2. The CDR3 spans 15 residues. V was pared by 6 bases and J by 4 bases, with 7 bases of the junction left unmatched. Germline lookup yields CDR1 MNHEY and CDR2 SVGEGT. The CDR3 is CASSPSGGAADTQYF. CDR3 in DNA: TGTGCCAGCAGCCCCAGCGGGGGGGCTGCAGATACGCAGTATTTT.